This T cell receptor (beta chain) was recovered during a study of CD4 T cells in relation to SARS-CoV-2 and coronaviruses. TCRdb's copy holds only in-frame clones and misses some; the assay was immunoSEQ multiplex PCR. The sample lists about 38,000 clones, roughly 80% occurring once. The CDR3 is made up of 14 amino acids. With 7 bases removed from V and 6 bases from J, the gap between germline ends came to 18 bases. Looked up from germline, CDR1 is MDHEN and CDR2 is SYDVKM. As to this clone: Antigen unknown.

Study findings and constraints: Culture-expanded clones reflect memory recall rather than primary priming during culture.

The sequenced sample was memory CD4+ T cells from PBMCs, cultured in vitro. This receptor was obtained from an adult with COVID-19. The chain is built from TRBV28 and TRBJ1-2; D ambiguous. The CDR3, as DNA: TGTGCCAGCACCCAGGTCCCCGGTCCCGATGGCTACACCTTC. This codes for CASTQVPGPDGYTF.